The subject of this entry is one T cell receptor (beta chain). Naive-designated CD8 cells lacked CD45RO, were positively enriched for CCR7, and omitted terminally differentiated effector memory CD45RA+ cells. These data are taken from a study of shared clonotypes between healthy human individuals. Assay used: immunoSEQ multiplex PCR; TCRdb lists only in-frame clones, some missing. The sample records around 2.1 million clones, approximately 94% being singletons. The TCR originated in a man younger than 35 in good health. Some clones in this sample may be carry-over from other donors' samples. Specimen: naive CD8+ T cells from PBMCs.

CDR3 DNA sequence: TGTGCCAGCAGCCTCCGGGACGGGACCTACAATGAGCAGTTCTTC. Translating it yields CASSLRDGTYNEQFF. V is TRBV11-3 and J is TRBJ2-1, with D perhaps matching TRBD1 or TRBD2 (5 bases each). V lost 5 bases and J lost 2, with 13 bases in between. The CDR3 runs to 15 residues. Germline V gives CDR1 SGHNT, CDR2 YENEEA.